This T cell receptor (beta chain) was recovered during a study of T cell repertoires in cytomegalovirus infection. TCRdb analysed the reads with MiXCR anew, one entry per CDR3 protein. The data hold around 450,000 distinct CDR3 sequences, with roughly 30% observed a single time. This clonotype was recorded at least ten times. Germline lookup yields CDR1 MDHEN and CDR2 SYDVKM. Trimming removed 6 bases from V and 4 bases from J; junction bases left unmatched: 11. The CDR3 consists of 16 residues. The TCR comes from a human donor in good health (CMV status not recorded). Some clones in this sample may be carry-over from other donors' samples. Sequenced: PBMCs. The genes are TRBV28 and TRBJ1-4; 7 bases are a match to TRBD1. The CDR3 DNA reads as TGTGCCAGCAGGAACTCTAACAGGGGACGTAATGAAAAACTGTTTTTT. Translation: CASRNSNRGRNEKLFF.